The 24 T cell receptor beta chains below were found in one sample sequenced in a study of T cell repertoires in cytomegalovirus infection. No antigen is known for these receptors. TCRdb reanalysed the reads using MiXCR and keeps one entry per CDR3 protein. Here the sample spans about 900,000 distinct CDR3 sequences, roughly 30% being singletons. The source was cultured CD8+ T cells from PBMCs, collected from culture after CMV antigen stimulation. The receptors shown here come from a human donor in good health (CMV status not recorded). Some clones in this sample may be carry-over from other donors' samples.

This clonotype was counted a few times. The gene calls are TRBV15 and TRBJ2-3; D might be TRBD1 or TRBD2, each matching 5 bases. The CDR3 loop spans 15 amino acids. V lost 5 bases to trimming and J lost 1 base, with 13 bases between them. In germline, CDR1 is LNHNV, CDR2 YYDKDF (reference sequence). This CDR3 reads CATSGERGGTDTQYF. CDR3 DNA: TGTGCCACCAGCGGTGAGAGGGGAGGCACAGATACGCAGTATTTT.

The gene calls are TRBV5-4 and TRBJ2-3, with D perhaps matching TRBD1 (5 bases). The CDR3 length is 15 residues. From germline, CDR1 is SGHNT and CDR2 YYREEE (reference sequence). V lost 2 bases, J lost 4 bases, and 14 bases lay in between. The CDR3 DNA sequence: TGTGCCAGCAGCTTACGACCCGAAGGGGCAGATACGCAGTATTTT. It specifies CASSLRPEGADTQYF.

The rearrangement joins TRBV5-8 to TRBJ1-5; D perhaps matches TRBD1 (5 bases). The CDR3 runs to 17 residues. V was cut by 4 bases and J by 1 base, with 18 bases left in between. CDR1 is SGHTS and CDR2 is YDEGEE in the germline V gene. The CDR3 DNA sequence: TGTGCCAGCAGCCTCGGGGAGGGACTGGCGAGCAATCAGCCCCAGCATTTT. As protein: CASSLGEGLASNQPQHF.

This rearrangement joins TRBV7-8 to TRBJ1-2; 10 nucleotides agree with TRBD1. There are 14 residues in the CDR3. V shed 5 bases, J shed 7 bases, and the junction held 7 bases outside the gene matches. Germline-derived CDR1 and CDR2 are SGHVS and FQNEAQ. The CDR3 loop is CASSLDRGRSGYTF. Here the CDR3 DNA reads TGTGCCAGCAGCCTTGACAGGGGGCGGAGTGGCTACACCTTC.

The rearrangement uses TRBV5-6 and TRBJ2-7, with 7 bases lining up with TRBD1. The CDR3 is made up of 13 amino acids. V gave up 5 bases and J gave up 4 bases; unmatched junction bases: 6. Germline V gene sequence: CDR1 SGHDT, CDR2 YYEEEE. The CDR3 DNA reads TGTGCCAGCAGGGAGGTCAGGGGGTACGAGCAGTACTTC. As protein: CASREVRGYEQYF.

This clonotype was detected once. This sequence joins TRBV20-1 and TRBJ2-1, with TRBD1 as a possible D gene (5 bases). This CDR3 region has 12 residues. CDR1 is DFQATT and CDR2 is SNEGSKA in the germline V gene (reference sequence). Trimming removed 5 bases at V and 3 bases at J, with 8 bases between. The CDR3 reads CSAPDSYNEQFF. In nucleotides, the CDR3 is TGCAGTGCTCCAGACAGCTACAATGAGCAGTTCTTC.

This clonotype was picked up a small number of times. V usage is TRBV12-3 or TRBV12-4 and J usage is TRBJ1-4, with D uncertain. Deletions cut 6 bases from V and 5 bases from J, with 13 bases between. This CDR3 region has 14 residues. The CDR3 protein is CASRTYAANEKLFF. CDR3 coding DNA: TGTGCCAGCAGAACCTACGCGGCCAATGAAAAACTGTTTTTT.

This clonotype has just a few counts. This rearrangement joins TRBV24-1 to TRBJ2-2; the D gene is possibly TRBD1 (6 bases). The CDR3 consists of 15 residues. CDR1 is KGHDR, CDR2 SFDVKD, per germline. V lost 4 bases, J lost 0 bases, and 8 bases lay in between. CDR3 sequence (DNA): TGTGCCACCAGTGAAAGGACAGCGAACACCGGGGAGCTGTTTTTT. Translated, it gives CATSERTANTGELFF.

The sample holds many counts of this clonotype. This chain connects TRBV5-1 to TRBJ1-1, with TRBD1 as a possible D gene (5 bases). V dropped 0 bases and J dropped 7 bases, with 19 bases sitting between them. Germline CDR1 SGHRS, CDR2 YFSETQ. This CDR3 has 16 amino acids. CDR3 in amino acids: CASSLATQGGAVEAFF. In nucleotides, the CDR3 is TGCGCCAGCAGCTTGGCCACTCAGGGTGGGGCGGTTGAAGCTTTCTTT.

The chain is built from TRBV6-5 and TRBJ2-1; the match to TRBD2 covers 16 bases. This CDR3 comprises 18 residues. V lost 6 bases, J lost 7 bases, and 12 bases stayed unmatched. The germline gives CDR1 MNHEY, CDR2 SVGAGI. The CDR3 region is CASSSGTSGGAGRNEQFF. CDR3 bases: TGTGCCAGCAGCTCCGGGACTAGCGGGGGGGCGGGGAGAAATGAGCAGTTCTTC.

The rearrangement uses TRBV2 and TRBJ2-2, with TRBD1 as a possible D gene (5 bases). With 4 bases removed from V and 0 bases from J, the gap between germline ends came to 15 bases. Germline-derived CDR1 and CDR2 are SNHLY and FYNNEI. This CDR3 has 17 amino acids. In DNA form, the CDR3 reads TGTGCCAGCAGTGGCGACAGAGACCATGCGAACACCGGGGAGCTGTTTTTT. Residues: CASSGDRDHANTGELFF.

The chain combines TRBV29-1 with TRBJ2-1, with TRBD1 identical over 9 bases. Trimming removed 1 base from V and 0 bases from J; junction bases left unmatched: 4. There are 16 residues in the CDR3. CDR1 and CDR2 from the germline V gene are SQVTM and ANQGSEA. The CDR3: CSVEGRTGASYNEQFF. Written as DNA, the CDR3 is TGCAGCGTTGAAGGGAGGACAGGGGCCTCCTACAATGAGCAGTTCTTC.

The chain recombines TRBV12-3 or TRBV12-4 with TRBJ1-2, with 9 positions matching TRBD1. There are 13 residues in the CDR3. With V trimmed by 6 bases and J by 8 bases, 7 bases remained unmatched. CDR3 region: CASSSGTGRGYTF. The CDR3 coding sequence is TGTGCCAGCAGCTCCGGGACAGGGCGGGGCTACACCTTC.

This clonotype has a handful of counts. The V call is TRBV7-8, the J call TRBJ2-2; D not certain. The CDR3 totals 15 residues. Trimming removed 3 bases from V and 0 bases from J, with 8 bases in between. CDR1 and CDR2 from the germline V gene are SGHVS and FQNEAQ. CDR3: CASSFGTTNTGELFF. DNA for the CDR3: TGTGCCAGCAGCTTCGGTACAACGAACACCGGGGAGCTGTTTTTT.

This clonotype came up a few times. V usage is TRBV6-1 and J usage is TRBJ2-2, with D perhaps matching TRBD1 or TRBD2 (5 bases each). There are 16 residues in the CDR3. CDR1 and CDR2 from the germline V gene are MNHNS and SASEGT. Trimming removed 3 bases at V and 1 base at J, with 12 bases between. As DNA, the CDR3 is TGTGCCAGCAGTGACCCCGGGACGGTGAACACCGGGGAGCTGTTTTTT. It encodes CASSDPGTVNTGELFF.

This clonotype was observed a few times. The chain couples TRBV7-9 to TRBJ1-1; maybe TRBD1 (6 bases). Between the trimmed V and J ends, which lost 2 bases and 0 bases, there was a span of 22 bases. This CDR3 has 19 amino acids. Germline assignment: CDR1 SEHNR and CDR2 FQNEAQ (reference sequence). CDR3 nucleotide sequence: TGTGCCAGCAGCTTACCAGGTCCCGCGACGGGGGCAATGAACACTGAAGCTTTCTTT. Its protein is CASSLPGPATGAMNTEAFF.

This clonotype appeared a few times. The chain joins TRBV4-1 to TRBJ2-7; D assignment may be TRBD1 or TRBD2 (5 bases each). The CDR3 extends over 14 amino acids. The germline CDR1 and CDR2 sequences are MGHRA and YSYEKL. Trimming stripped 5 bases from V and 2 bases from J, with 13 bases between. CDR3 DNA sequence: TGCGCCAGCAGCGCCCGGGACCAAGCCTACGAGCAGTACTTC. It specifies CASSARDQAYEQYF.

The chain joins TRBV15 to TRBJ2-2; 7 bases are a match to TRBD1. Looked up from germline, CDR1 is LNHNV and CDR2 is YYDKDF (reference sequence). With 4 bases clipped from V and 4 bases from J, the junction kept 9 bases outside the gene matches. The CDR3 is made up of 16 amino acids. The CDR3 loop is CATSKRRQGPTGELFF. The CDR3 DNA follows: TGTGCCACCAGCAAGAGGCGACAGGGTCCCACCGGGGAGCTGTTTTTT.

This clonotype was observed a handful of times. CDR3 sequence: CSVEGQGYYEQYF. CDR3 DNA: TGCAGCGTTGAAGGACAGGGTTACTACGAGCAGTACTTC. The V gene is TRBV29-1, the J gene TRBJ2-7, with 7 bases that match TRBD1. The CDR3 extends over 13 amino acids. Germline CDR1 SQVTM, CDR2 ANQGSEA. Trimming at V came to 1 base and at J to 3 bases, leaving 3 bases not matched to a gene.

This clonotype occurred a few times. V is TRBV7-2 and J is TRBJ2-2, with 10 bases fitting TRBD1. The CDR3 has 17 residues. Germline lookup yields CDR1 SGHTA and CDR2 FQGNSA. With 2 bases clipped from V and 3 bases from J, the junction kept 6 bases outside the gene matches. The CDR3 DNA is TGTGCCAGCAGCTTAAGGACAGGGGGAACGTACACCGGGGAGCTGTTTTTT. It is translated as CASSLRTGGTYTGELFF.

The chain is built from TRBV27 and TRBJ2-3; 11 nucleotides agree with TRBD2. The CDR3 sequence is 16 residues long. Germline assignment: CDR1 MNHEY and CDR2 SMNVEV (reference sequence). V was clipped by 5 bases and J by 2 bases; unmatched bases: 6. DNA of the CDR3: TGTGCCAGCAGTCCAATAGCGGGGGGGAACACAGATACGCAGTATTTT. Amino acids: CASSPIAGGNTDTQYF.

This clonotype was seen a few times. The chain carries TRBV12-3 or TRBV12-4 and TRBJ1-1; D remains ambiguous. CDR3 length equals 11 residues. Between the trimmed V and J ends, which lost 8 bases and 4 bases, there was a span of 8 bases. CDR3 in DNA: TGTGCCAGCGCCAGGAGCACTGAAGCTTTCTTT. Translating it yields CASARSTEAFF.

CDR3 coding DNA: TGTGCCAGCAGCCTCGTAACGGGACAGGGGCCCACAGATACGCAGTATTTT. Translating it yields CASSLVTGQGPTDTQYF. The chain is built from TRBV3-1 and TRBJ2-3; 10 nucleotides agree with TRBD1. The CDR3 sequence is 17 residues long. Germline V gene data show CDR1 as LGHDT and CDR2 as YNNKEL (reference sequence). V dropped 4 bases and J dropped 2; count of bases not matched to a gene: 9.

The chain combines TRBV6-5 with TRBJ2-5, with unresolved D. Germline V CDR1 and CDR2: MNHEY, SVGAGI. The CDR3 is made up of 14 amino acids. Trimming stripped 2 bases from V and 5 bases from J, with 12 bases between. This CDR3 reads CASSYVGPRETQYF. The CDR3, as DNA: TGTGCCAGCAGTTACGTAGGGCCCCGCGAGACCCAGTACTTC.